This TCR beta chain was captured in a study of T cell responses to AZD1222 COVID-19 vaccine. Study-wide points: Mostly white British, mostly female donors; authors suggested clonal diversity may be underestimated.

Clones were sequenced by immunoSEQ multiplex PCR, and TCRdb holds only the in-frame ones, with some missing. This sample carries around 150,000 clones, more than 85% of them seen once, and the ten largest clones take approximately 3.3%. Regarding this clone: Its antigen remains unknown.

The material sequenced was peripheral blood, taken 28 days after the second AZD1222 dose. The receptor was isolated from an adult who received the AZD1222 COVID-19 vaccine.

In DNA, the CDR3 is TGTGCCAGCAGCCAAGAGGGCGGGAGGGCCTCCTACAATGAGCAGTTCTTC. Translating gives CASSQEGGRASYNEQFF. This chain connects TRBV3-1 (or the pseudogene TRBV3-2) to TRBJ2-1; 9 nucleotides agree with TRBD2. CDR3 length: 17 amino acids. Germline values: CDR1 LGHDT, CDR2 YNNKEL (reference sequence). With 0 bases clipped from V and 0 bases from J, the junction kept 3 bases outside the gene matches.